This T cell receptor beta chain is drawn from a study of T cells in Graves' hyperthyroidism and ophthalmopathy. Findings of the study overall: Ophthalmopathy could be told apart from stable hyperthyroidism with a 13 V-J model.

This clonotype was observed many times. Its antigen is not known. The junction departs from the called germline gene at one end, perhaps through a read error. TCR beta CDR3 region amplification was performed from RNA transcripts. Using the HTBI primer set, a first-round RT-PCR was run on the TCR CDR3. One entry per CDR3 protein results from TCRdb running MiXCR on the multiplex PCR reads. The sample carries hundreds of thousands of distinct CDR3 sequences, roughly 13% recorded once. This CDR3 is built from 16 residues. The V gene is TRBV12-3 or TRBV12-4, the J gene TRBJ1-3; no clear D gene. Sequencing was carried out using blood. This sequence originates from a woman aged 25 to 39 with Graves' hyperthyroidism that later progressed to Graves' ophthalmopathy. The CDR3 coding sequence is TGTGCCAGCCGTTTGGACCGACGGTTCTCTGGAAACACCATATATTTT. Amino acid sequence: CASRLDRRFSGNTIYF.